This entry features one T cell receptor (beta chain) sequence. Its antigen is currently unknown. Each donor was a Caucasian adult residing in Nashville, Tennessee. The data stem from a study of shared clonotypes between healthy human individuals. Overall study context: Each donor had three CD4 naive, three CD4 memory, two CD8 naive and one CD8 memory plate. Regarding the study as a whole: Generation probability values for non-shared clonotypes were lower than those for clonotypes shared by all four donors. Specimens sampled were limited to blood, with tissue repertoires likely differing.

Assay used: immunoSEQ multiplex PCR; TCRdb lists only in-frame clones, some missing. The sample has 2.3 million or so clones; approximately 93% are singletons. Material for sequencing was naive CD4+ T cells from PBMCs. Subset meaning: CD45RA+ positively selected. The origin of this receptor is a man aged 18 to 29 in good health. Some clones in this sample may be carry-over from other donors' samples.

This chain's CDR3 is CASSRTGSSYNEQFF. CDR3 in DNA: TGCGCCAGCAGTAGGACGGGAAGCTCCTACAATGAGCAGTTCTTC. This chain uses TRBV10-1 with TRBJ2-1; the D gene is possibly TRBD2 (5 bases). Trimming pared 5 bases from V and 0 bases from J, leaving 11 bases between. Germline V gene lookup returns CDR1 WNHNN and CDR2 SYGVQD (reference sequence). The CDR3 loop spans 15 amino acids.